This TCR beta chain was captured in a study of CD4 T cells in relation to SARS-CoV-2 and coronaviruses. V was trimmed by 6 bases and J by 5 bases, leaving 14 bases between them. This CDR3 has 13 amino acids. Germline V gene lookup returns CDR1 MNHEY and CDR2 SVGEGT. Some clones are missing from TCRdb's copy, which holds only in-frame ones; the method was immunoSEQ multiplex PCR. The sample carries about 20,000 clones, around 67% recorded once. A word on this clone: Its antigen is as yet unknown.

CD4+ T cells from unexposed donors were obtained before the COVID-19 pandemic (2011-2018). After less than 11 days of culture, CD4+ T cells were isolated. This clonotype originated in a human donor in good health. What was sequenced was CD4+ T cells from PBMCs, cultured in vitro. The gene calls are TRBV6-2 or TRBV6-3 and TRBJ2-7, with a tentative D call TRBD2 (6 bases). The CDR3 loop reads CASSQTSLDEQYF. The CDR3 DNA follows: TGTGCCAGCAGCCAGACTAGTCTCGACGAGCAGTACTTC.